Below are 28 T cell receptor beta chains sequenced from a single sample in a study of blood T cell repertoires in COVID-19. TCRdb's table, derived via immunoSEQ multiplex PCR, lists solely in-frame clones and lacks some. The sample yields approximately 150,000 clones, around 82% seen once. Sequencing input: PBMCs or T cells enriched from blood (not recorded which). The receptors stem from a man in his sixties who had recovered from COVID-19.

The J gene is TRBJ1-5, the V gene TRBV2; the match to TRBD1 covers 7 bases. Germline assignment: CDR1 SNHLY and CDR2 FYNNEI. J was trimmed by 1 base and V by 6 bases; bases with no gene match: 12. The CDR3 covers 17 residues. CDR3 nucleotides: TGTGCCAGCAGCCTAGGGGGCAGGGGAACCAGCAATCAGCCCCAGCATTTT. Its translation is CASSLGGRGTSNQPQHF.

The rearrangement uses TRBV6-1 and TRBJ1-4; TRBD1 might be the D (5 bases). This CDR3 is 15 amino acids long. Deletions cut 3 bases from V and 4 bases from J, with 12 bases between. CDR1 and CDR2 from the germline V gene are MNHNS and SASEGT. The CDR3 DNA reads TGTGCCAGCAGTGACACCGGGACTCTTAATGAAAAACTGTTTTTT. It specifies CASSDTGTLNEKLFF.

The V gene is TRBV28, the J gene TRBJ2-5; tentative D call: TRBD1 (6 bases). The CDR3 runs to 12 residues. Germline CDR1 and CDR2: MDHEN and SYDVKM. Written as DNA, the CDR3 is TGTGTCACAGGGATGCTCCAAGAGACCCAGTACTTC. This encodes CVTGMLQETQYF. The whole variable domain, filled in from reference TRBV28 and TRBJ2-5, reads DVKVTQSSRYLVKRTGEKVFLECVQDMDHENMFWYRQDPGLGLRLIYFSYDVKMKEKGDIPEGYSVSREKKERFSLILESASTNQTSMYLCVTGMLQETQYFGPGTRLLVL.

The chain links TRBV6-4 to TRBJ2-1; a weak D match, TRBD2 (5 bases). The CDR3 is made up of 13 amino acids. V was pared by 2 bases and J by 9 bases, with 11 bases between. Germline lookup yields CDR1 MRHNA and CDR2 SNTAGT. The CDR3 nucleotides are TGTGCCAGCAGTGACCGGGAATATAGTGAGCAGTTCTTC. This translates into CASSDREYSEQFF.

This rearrangement joins TRBV4-1 to TRBJ2-7; 7 positions match TRBD2. In germline, CDR1 is MGHRA, CDR2 YSYEKL. The CDR3 length is 17 residues. J lost 6 bases, V lost 0 bases, and 14 bases had no gene match. CDR3 DNA: TGCGCCAGCAGCCAAGATGTTGGGGGGGTCCCCGAAGCCGAGCAGTACTTC. Translated, it gives CASSQDVGGVPEAEQYF.

V gene TRBV29-1 combines with J gene TRBJ2-2, with D perhaps TRBD1 (5 bases). Trimming took 7 bases from V and 3 from J, leaving 12 bases between them. There are 13 residues in the CDR3. Germline CDR1 SQVTM, CDR2 ANQGSEA. In DNA form, the CDR3 reads TGCAGCGGTAGGGGCTACGACACCGGGGAGCTGTTTTTT. Translated: CSGRGYDTGELFF.

This sequence joins TRBV5-6 and TRBJ2-7; 10 positions match TRBD2. CDR1 and CDR2 from the germline V gene are SGHDT and YYEEEE. The CDR3 loop spans 16 amino acids. Germline trimming cut 4 bases from V and 3 bases from J; bases unmatched to any gene: 10. CDR3 loop: CASSMFFSGGLYEQYF. In nucleotides, the CDR3 is TGTGCCAGCAGCATGTTCTTTAGCGGGGGGCTCTACGAGCAGTACTTC.

The J gene is TRBJ2-2, the V gene TRBV6-5, with TRBD2 matching over 8 bases. Trimming at V came to 6 bases and at J to 0 bases, leaving 3 bases not matched to a gene. The CDR3 length is 15 residues. Germline V gives CDR1 MNHEY, CDR2 SVGAGI. The CDR3 region is CASRPGLANTGELFF. DNA for the CDR3: TGTGCCAGCAGACCGGGACTAGCGAACACCGGGGAGCTGTTTTTT.

In regard to this clone: Other DNA sequences in the sample encode the same CDR3. V is TRBV5-1 and J is TRBJ2-7; 10 bases are shared with TRBD2. There are 15 residues in the CDR3. CDR1 is SGHRS, CDR2 YFSETQ, per germline. The V and J ends lost 4 bases and 1 base, in that order; junction bases with no gene match: 5. The CDR3 spells CASSPVTSGSYEQYF. The CDR3 DNA is TGCGCCAGCAGCCCCGTGACTAGCGGGTCCTACGAGCAGTACTTC.

This clone was detected only a few times. V and J are TRBV14 and TRBJ1-6; TRBD1 agrees at 10 bases. Germline V gene lookup returns CDR1 SGHDN and CDR2 FVKESK. There are 17 residues in the CDR3. J gave up 7 bases and V 4 bases, and 10 bases lay outside the gene matches. The CDR3 region has the DNA TGTGCCAGCAGCCTAAGACAGGGGGCAAGAGAAAATTCACCCCTCCACTTT. This translates into CASSLRQGARENSPLHF.

The rearrangement links TRBV4-2 to TRBJ2-7; TRBD2 matches at 7 bases. The germline gives CDR1 LGHNA, CDR2 YNFKEQ. The CDR3 totals 15 residues. V dropped 6 bases and J dropped 4; count of bases not matched to a gene: 12. The CDR3 DNA is TGTGCCAGCAGTCCCCAGGGAGGGAGCTTTTACGAGCAGTACTTC. It yields the protein CASSPQGGSFYEQYF.

This clone was counted many times. The CDR3 coding sequence is TGCGCCAGCAGCTTGGGCTCGGCGGAGGTCGGCAATGAGCAGTTCTTC. This sequence encodes CASSLGSAEVGNEQFF. This chain joins TRBV5-1 and TRBJ2-1; D is perhaps TRBD2 (5 bases). Between the trimmed V and J ends, which lost 0 bases and 6 bases, there was a span of 16 bases. Germline V gene sequence: CDR1 SGHRS, CDR2 YFSETQ. The CDR3 sequence is 16 residues long.

The gene calls are TRBV5-4 and TRBJ1-2; D is unclear. CDR1 and CDR2 (germline): SGHNT, YYREEE (reference sequence). V shed 1 base and J shed 0 bases, with 10 bases lying between them. The CDR3 totals 15 residues. The chain's CDR3 is CASSLSGSANYGYTF. The CDR3 DNA follows: TGTGCCAGCAGCTTGTCCGGCAGCGCTAACTATGGCTACACCTTC.

The rearrangement uses TRBV5-1 and TRBJ2-3; 8 bases are a match to TRBD2. The CDR3 is 15 amino acids. Germline loops: CDR1 SGHRS, CDR2 YFSETQ. V trimming: 2 bases; J trimming: 1 base; junction bases outside the gene matches: 3. This CDR3 reads CASSFGAGGTDTQYF. CDR3 DNA sequence: TGCGCCAGCAGCTTCGGAGCGGGGGGCACAGATACGCAGTATTTT.

V usage is TRBV21-1 and J usage is TRBJ1-5; TRBD1 is the table's D call and was not checked against the DNA. TRBV21-1 corresponds to a pseudogene. CDR3 length: 16 residues. CDR3 DNA sequence: TGTGCCAGCAGCAAAGCCGTTGGACAGTTCAATCAGCCCCAGCATTTT. This translates into CASSKAVGQFNQPQHF.

This clone was counted between two and nine times. This sequence joins TRBV9 and TRBJ2-7, with TRBD1 as a possible D gene (7 bases). The CDR3 length is 12 residues. V was trimmed by 4 bases and J by 6 bases, leaving 11 bases between them. The V gene's germline CDR1 is SGDLS and CDR2 YYNGEE. CDR3 sequence (DNA): TGTGCCAGCAGCCTTCAGGGGGGCGAGCAGTACTTC. Protein product: CASSLQGGEQYF.

The rearrangement uses TRBV7-9 and TRBJ1-5; the match to TRBD1 covers 7 bases. The trim removed 1 base at V and 5 bases at J, leaving 11 bases unmatched. Looked up from germline, CDR1 is SEHNR and CDR2 is FQNEAQ (reference sequence). The CDR3 covers 17 residues. CDR3 loop: CASSLVGDSSSDQPQHF. CDR3 DNA sequence: TGTGCCAGCAGCTTAGTTGGGGACAGCTCTTCCGATCAGCCCCAGCATTTT. Full variable domain (rest looked up from reference TRBV7-9 and TRBJ1-5): DTGVSQNPRHKITKRGQNVTFRCDPISEHNRLYWYRQTLGQGPEFLTYFQNEAQLEKSRLLSDRFSAERPKGSFSTLEIQRTEQGDSAMYLCASSLVGDSSSDQPQHFGDGTRLSIL.

The rearrangement links TRBV3-1 (or the pseudogene TRBV3-2) to TRBJ1-4; TRBD1 might be the D (6 bases). Trimming shortened V by 4 bases and J by 5 bases, and 11 bases separated the two germline ends. This CDR3 region has 14 residues. From germline, CDR1 is LGHDT and CDR2 YNNKEL (reference sequence). The CDR3 bases are TGTGCCAGCAGCCCGGACAGCGTAAATGAAAAACTGTTTTTT. This gives the protein CASSPDSVNEKLFF.

CDR3: CASIGQAHGSSYNEQFF. The DNA for the CDR3 is TGTGCCAGCATTGGACAGGCTCACGGGAGCTCCTACAATGAGCAGTTCTTC. The rearrangement uses TRBV28 and TRBJ2-1, with a tentative D call TRBD1 (7 bases). Trimming cost V 7 bases and J 0 bases, with 19 bases left between them. This CDR3 has 17 amino acids. Looked up from germline, CDR1 is MDHEN and CDR2 is SYDVKM.

The rearrangement joins TRBV7-9 to TRBJ2-4, with 8 bases aligning to TRBD1. Germline CDR1 reads SEHNR; CDR2 reads FQNEAQ (reference sequence). With 1 base clipped from V and 4 bases from J, the junction kept 15 bases outside the gene matches. This CDR3 spans 19 amino acids. The CDR3 sequence: CASSLGSLTGAIMKNIQYF. As DNA, the CDR3 is TGTGCCAGCAGCTTAGGATCCTTGACAGGGGCCATAATGAAAAACATTCAGTACTTC.

The chain couples TRBV29-1 to TRBJ2-3; 10 bases are a match to TRBD2. The CDR3 is 15 amino acids. Germline V gene data show CDR1 as SQVTM and CDR2 as ANQGSEA. The V and J ends lost 8 bases and 3 bases, in that order; junction bases with no gene match: 11. The CDR3 loop reads CSLVDSGGPTDTQYF. DNA of the CDR3: TGCAGCCTCGTAGATAGCGGGGGGCCTACAGATACGCAGTATTTT.

The V gene is TRBV7-9, the J gene TRBJ2-1; tentatively, D is TRBD1 (6 bases). V was shortened by 5 bases and J by 3 bases, with 20 bases between the two germline ends. The CDR3 covers 17 residues. Germline CDR1 is SEHNR and CDR2 is FQNEAQ (reference sequence). CDR3 bases: TGTGCCAGCAGCCACCCGGGCCAGGGGTCGTACTACAATGAGCAGTTCTTC. It specifies CASSHPGQGSYYNEQFF.

The chain joins TRBV10-3 to TRBJ2-3; 8 positions match TRBD2. Germline CDR1 and CDR2: ENHRY and SYGVKD. CDR3 length: 16 residues. V was clipped by 10 bases and J by 0 bases; unmatched bases: 12. CDR3 protein: CATMASVAGSTDTQYF. The CDR3 bases are TGTGCCACGATGGCTTCTGTAGCGGGGAGCACAGATACGCAGTATTTT.

The V and J genes are TRBV28 and TRBJ1-2, with D hard to call. CDR1 is MDHEN and CDR2 is SYDVKM in the germline V gene. This CDR3 is built from 12 residues. V was clipped by 5 bases and J by 2 bases, with 6 bases between them. The CDR3 region is CASSILNYGYTF. In DNA form, the CDR3 reads TGTGCCAGCAGTATCCTCAACTATGGCTACACCTTC.

This clone was seen only once. J is TRBJ1-1 and V is TRBV7-9; TRBD1 is a possible D gene (5 bases). Between the trimmed V and J ends, which lost 1 base and 0 bases, there was a span of 9 bases. Germline assignment: CDR1 SEHNR and CDR2 FQNEAQ (reference sequence). The CDR3 has 15 residues. Written as DNA, the CDR3 is TGTGCCAGCAGCTTAGAAGAAGGGGTGAACACTGAAGCTTTCTTT. It is translated as CASSLEEGVNTEAFF.

The chain employs TRBV6-5 and TRBJ2-5; D call uncertain. V lost 8 bases, J lost 0 bases, and 16 bases lay in between. CDR1 and CDR2 (germline): MNHEY, SVGAGI. This CDR3 region has 15 residues. The CDR3 loop is CASRPSSGYQETQYF. In nucleotides, the CDR3 is TGTGCCAGCCGCCCCTCCTCAGGATACCAAGAGACCCAGTACTTC.

This clone was recorded a few times. Other DNA sequences from this sample encode an identical CDR3 as well. The V call is TRBV4-1, the J call TRBJ2-1; 12 bases align to TRBD2. Germline lookup yields CDR1 MGHRA and CDR2 YSYEKL. The junction had 1 base not matched to a gene; V was cut back by 0 bases and J by 4 bases. The CDR3 runs 16 residues. The CDR3 protein is CASSQEGTSGYNEQFF. In nucleotides, the CDR3 is TGCGCCAGCAGCCAAGAAGGGACTAGCGGGTACAATGAGCAGTTCTTC.

This chain connects TRBV6-5 to TRBJ1-3, with D uncertain. Germline CDR1 and CDR2: MNHEY and SVGAGI. This CDR3 comprises 14 residues. V lost 0 bases, J lost 0 bases, and 3 bases lay in between. CDR3 amino acids: CASSYSRSGNTIYF. CDR3 nucleotides: TGTGCCAGCAGTTACTCTCGCTCTGGAAACACCATATATTTT.